This T cell receptor (beta chain) was captured by sequencing in a study of T cell repertoires in cytomegalovirus infection. Overall study: Well-studied HLA-B-restricted CMV epitopes were used in the study alongside recently identified HLA-C-restricted ones. CMV infection and matching HLA type were both indicated by public TCR beta signatures. Findings of the study overall: Carriage of CMV together with the relevant HLA was identifiable through cumulative public TCR beta family frequency. Across the ex vivo response, the dominant clonotypes were HLA-C-restricted CMV-specific TCR beta clonotypes.

TCRdb called the reads again in MiXCR, with one record for every CDR3 protein. The repertoire includes approximately 910,000 distinct CDR3 sequences, 25% to 40% of them detected once, and around an eighth sits in the top ten. The CDR3 is 14 amino acids. The germline V and J ends were trimmed by 1 base and 1 base, with 7 bases remaining between them. CDR1 and CDR2 from the germline V gene are SNHLY and FYNNEI. This clonotype turned up a few times. Its antigen is as yet unknown. The sequenced sample was cultured CD8+ T cells from PBMCs, obtained from culture after CMV antigen stimulation. The chain carries TRBV2 and TRBJ2-5, with D possibly TRBD1 on 5 matching bases. This clonotype originated in a human donor in good health (CMV status not recorded). Some clones in this sample may be carry-over from other donors' samples. In DNA, the CDR3 is TGTGCCAGCAGTGAAGAGGACACCCAAGAGACCCAGTACTTC. It codes for CASSEEDTQETQYF.